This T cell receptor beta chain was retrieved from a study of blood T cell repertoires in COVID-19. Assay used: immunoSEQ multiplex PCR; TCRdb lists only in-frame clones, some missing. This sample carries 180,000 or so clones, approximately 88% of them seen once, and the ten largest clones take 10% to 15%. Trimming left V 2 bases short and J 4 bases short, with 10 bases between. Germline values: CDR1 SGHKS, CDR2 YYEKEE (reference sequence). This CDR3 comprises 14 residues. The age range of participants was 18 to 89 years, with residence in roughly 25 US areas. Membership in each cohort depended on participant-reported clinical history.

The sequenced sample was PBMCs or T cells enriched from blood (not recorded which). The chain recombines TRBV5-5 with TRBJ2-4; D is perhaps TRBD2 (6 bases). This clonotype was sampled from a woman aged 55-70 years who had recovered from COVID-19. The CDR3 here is CASSLDGRKNIQYF. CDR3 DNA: TGTGCCAGCAGCTTAGACGGGAGAAAAAACATTCAGTACTTC.